This TCR beta chain was observed in a study of CD8 T cells in Susac syndrome. Sequencing of TCR beta was performed on blood CD8+ and CD4+ T cells. Random hexamers were used to reverse transcribe roughly 0.45 to 1 ug of RNA. TCRdb re-derived calls from the immunoSEQ multiplex PCR reads in MiXCR, one entry per CDR3 protein. Here the sample spans more than 95,000 distinct CDR3 sequences, about 92% being singletons. The germline gives CDR1 SGHDT, CDR2 YYEEEE. V was cut by 5 bases and J by 0 bases, with 9 bases left in between. CDR3 length: 14 amino acids. The sample comprised CD8+ T cells from PBMCs. The origin of this receptor is a human donor with multiple sclerosis. The chain has TRBV5-6 and TRBJ1-5; no reliable D call. The CDR3 sequence: CASSNGYSNQPQHF. The DNA of the CDR3 is TGTGCCAGCAGTAACGGCTATAGCAATCAGCCCCAGCATTTT.